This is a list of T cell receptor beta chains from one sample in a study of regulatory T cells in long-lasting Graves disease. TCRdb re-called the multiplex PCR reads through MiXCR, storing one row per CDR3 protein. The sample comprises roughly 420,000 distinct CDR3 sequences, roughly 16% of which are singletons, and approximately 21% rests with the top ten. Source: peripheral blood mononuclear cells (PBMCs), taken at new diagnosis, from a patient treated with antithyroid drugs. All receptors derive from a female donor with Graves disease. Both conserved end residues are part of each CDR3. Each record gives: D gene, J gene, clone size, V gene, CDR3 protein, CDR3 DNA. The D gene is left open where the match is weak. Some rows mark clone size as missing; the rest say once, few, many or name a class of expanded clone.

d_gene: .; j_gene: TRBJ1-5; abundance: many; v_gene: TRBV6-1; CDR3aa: CASSLDSRSNQPQHF; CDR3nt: TGTGCCAGCAGTCTGGACTCACGGAGCAATCAGCCCCAGCATTTT
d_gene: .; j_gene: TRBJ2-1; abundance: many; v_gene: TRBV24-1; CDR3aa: CATSDGTPNYNEQFF; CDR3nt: TGTGCCACCAGTGATGGGACACCGAACTACAATGAGCAGTTCTTC
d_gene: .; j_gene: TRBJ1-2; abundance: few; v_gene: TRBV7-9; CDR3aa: CASSAVTYDYTF; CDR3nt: TGTGCCAGCAGCGCAGTCACGTATGACTACACCTTC
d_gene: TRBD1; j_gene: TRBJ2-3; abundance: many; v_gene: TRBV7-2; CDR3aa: CASSLVGPPPGQGSDTQYF; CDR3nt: TGTGCCAGCAGCTTAGTCGGTCCTCCACCGGGACAGGGCTCCGATACGCAGTATTTT
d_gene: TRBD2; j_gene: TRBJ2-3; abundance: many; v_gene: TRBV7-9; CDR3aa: CASRGRALDEGTSTDTQYF; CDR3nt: TGTGCCAGCAGGGGGAGGGCCCTGGACGAGGGAACCAGCACAGATACGCAGTATTTT
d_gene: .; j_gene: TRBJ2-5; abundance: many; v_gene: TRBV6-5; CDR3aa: CASSYGAQGGVQF; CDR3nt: TGTGCCAGCAGTTACGGCGCCCAGGGCGGTGTCCAATTC
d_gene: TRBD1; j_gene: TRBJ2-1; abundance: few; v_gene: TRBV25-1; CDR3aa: CASSNGGQGFDEQFF; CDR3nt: TGTGCCAGCTCTAATGGGGGACAGGGATTCGATGAGCAGTTCTTC
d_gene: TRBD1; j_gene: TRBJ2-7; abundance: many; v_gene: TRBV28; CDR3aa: CASSSWTGATSYEQYF; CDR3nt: TGTGCCAGCAGTTCTTGGACAGGGGCCACCTCCTACGAGCAGTACTTC
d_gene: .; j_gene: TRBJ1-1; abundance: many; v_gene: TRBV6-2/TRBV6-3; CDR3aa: CASFINRNTEAFF; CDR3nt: TGTGCCAGCTTTATAAACAGGAACACTGAAGCTTTCTTT
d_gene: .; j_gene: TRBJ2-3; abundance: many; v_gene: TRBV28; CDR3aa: CASKGGVDTQYF; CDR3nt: TGTGCCAGCAAGGGGGGTGTAGATACGCAGTATTTT
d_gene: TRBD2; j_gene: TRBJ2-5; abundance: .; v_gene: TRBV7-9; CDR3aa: CASSPAGSGGQETQYF; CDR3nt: TGTGCCAGCAGCCCCGCGGGAAGCGGGGGACAAGAGACCCAGTACTTC